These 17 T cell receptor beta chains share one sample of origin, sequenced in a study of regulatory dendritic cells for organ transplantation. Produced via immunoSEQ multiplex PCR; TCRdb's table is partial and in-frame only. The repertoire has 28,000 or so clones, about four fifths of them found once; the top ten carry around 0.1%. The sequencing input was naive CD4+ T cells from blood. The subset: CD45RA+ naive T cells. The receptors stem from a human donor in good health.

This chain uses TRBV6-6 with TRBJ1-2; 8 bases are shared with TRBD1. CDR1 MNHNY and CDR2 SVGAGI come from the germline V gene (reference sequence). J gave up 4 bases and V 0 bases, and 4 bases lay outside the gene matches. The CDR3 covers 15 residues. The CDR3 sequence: CASSYSQGAGYGYTF. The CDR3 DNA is TGTGCCAGCAGTTACTCGCAGGGGGCTGGCTATGGCTACACCTTC.

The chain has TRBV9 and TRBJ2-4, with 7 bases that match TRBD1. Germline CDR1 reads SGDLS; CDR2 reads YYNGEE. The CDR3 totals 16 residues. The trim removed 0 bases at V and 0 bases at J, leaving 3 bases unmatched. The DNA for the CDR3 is TGTGCCAGCAGCGTAGGACAGGGAGCAGCCAAAAACATTCAGTACTTC. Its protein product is CASSVGQGAAKNIQYF.

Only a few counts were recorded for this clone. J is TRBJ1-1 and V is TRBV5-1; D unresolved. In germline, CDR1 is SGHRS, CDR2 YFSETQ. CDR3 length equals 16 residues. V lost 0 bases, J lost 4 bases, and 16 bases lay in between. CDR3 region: CASSLVYASEPTEAFF. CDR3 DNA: TGCGCCAGCAGCTTGGTGTACGCCAGCGAGCCCACTGAAGCTTTCTTT.

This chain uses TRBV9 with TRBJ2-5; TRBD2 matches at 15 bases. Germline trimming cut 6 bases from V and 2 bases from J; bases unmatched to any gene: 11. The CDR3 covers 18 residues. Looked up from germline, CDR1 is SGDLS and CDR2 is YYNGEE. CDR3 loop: CASTLRTSGGVRQETQYF. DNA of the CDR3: TGTGCCAGCACCCTGAGGACTAGCGGGGGGGTAAGACAAGAGACCCAGTACTTC.

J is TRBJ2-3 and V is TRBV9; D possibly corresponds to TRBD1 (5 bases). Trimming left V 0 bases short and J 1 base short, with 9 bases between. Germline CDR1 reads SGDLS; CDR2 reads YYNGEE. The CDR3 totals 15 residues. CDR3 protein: CASSVVLGGTDTQYF. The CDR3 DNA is TGTGCCAGCAGCGTAGTGTTAGGGGGCACAGATACGCAGTATTTT.

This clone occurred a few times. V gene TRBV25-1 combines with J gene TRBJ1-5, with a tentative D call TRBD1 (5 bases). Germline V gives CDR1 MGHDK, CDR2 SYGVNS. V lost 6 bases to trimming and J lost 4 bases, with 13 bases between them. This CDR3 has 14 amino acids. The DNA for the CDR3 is TGTGCCAGCAGCCAGTCGGGGGGAAATCAGCCCCAGCATTTT. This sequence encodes CASSQSGGNQPQHF.

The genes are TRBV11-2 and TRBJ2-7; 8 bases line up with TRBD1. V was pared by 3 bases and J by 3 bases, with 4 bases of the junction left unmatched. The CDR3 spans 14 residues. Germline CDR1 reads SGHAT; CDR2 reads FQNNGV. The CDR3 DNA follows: TGTGCCAGCAGCTTCGGACAGGGAGACTACGAGCAGTACTTC. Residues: CASSFGQGDYEQYF.

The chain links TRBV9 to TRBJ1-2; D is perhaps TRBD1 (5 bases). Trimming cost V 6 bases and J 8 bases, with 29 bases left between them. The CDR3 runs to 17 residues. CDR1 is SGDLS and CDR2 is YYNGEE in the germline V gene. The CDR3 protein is CASTPTPGLRAREGYTF. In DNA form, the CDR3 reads TGTGCCAGCACCCCAACACCGGGACTCAGGGCTCGTGAGGGCTACACCTTC.

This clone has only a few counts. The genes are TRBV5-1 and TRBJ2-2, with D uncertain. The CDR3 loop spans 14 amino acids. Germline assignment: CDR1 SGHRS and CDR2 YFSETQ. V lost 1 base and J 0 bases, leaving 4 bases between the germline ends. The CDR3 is CASSLSANTGELFF. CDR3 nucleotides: TGCGCCAGCAGCTTGTCAGCGAACACCGGGGAGCTGTTTTTT. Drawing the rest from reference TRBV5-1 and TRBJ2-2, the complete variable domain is KAGVTQTPRYLIKTRGQQVTLSCSPISGHRSVSWYQQTPGQGLQFLFEYFSETQRNKGNFPGRFSGRQFSNSRSEMNVSTLELGDSALYLCASSLSANTGELFFGEGSRLTVL.

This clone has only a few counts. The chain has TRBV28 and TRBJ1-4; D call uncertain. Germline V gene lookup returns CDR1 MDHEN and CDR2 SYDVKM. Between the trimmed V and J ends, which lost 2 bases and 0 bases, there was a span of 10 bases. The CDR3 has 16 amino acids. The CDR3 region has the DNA TGTGCCAGCAGTTTAGGCCTGTCTGCAACTAATGAAAAACTGTTTTTT. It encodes CASSLGLSATNEKLFF. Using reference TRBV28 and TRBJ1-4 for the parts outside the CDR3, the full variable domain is DVKVTQSSRYLVKRTGEKVFLECVQDMDHENMFWYRQDPGLGLRLIYFSYDVKMKEKGDIPEGYSVSREKKERFSLILESASTNQTSMYLCASSLGLSATNEKLFFGSGTQLSVL.

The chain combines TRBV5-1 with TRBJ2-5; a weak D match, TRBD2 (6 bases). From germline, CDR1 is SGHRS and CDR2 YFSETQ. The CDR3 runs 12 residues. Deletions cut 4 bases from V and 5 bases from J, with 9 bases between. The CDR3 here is CASSRGAETQYF. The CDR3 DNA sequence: TGCGCCAGCAGCCGCGGGGCGGAGACCCAGTACTTC.

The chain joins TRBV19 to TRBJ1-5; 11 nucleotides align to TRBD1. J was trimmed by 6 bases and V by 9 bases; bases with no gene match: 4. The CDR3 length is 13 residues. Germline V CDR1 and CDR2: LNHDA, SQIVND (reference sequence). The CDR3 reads CASYGTGGQPQHF. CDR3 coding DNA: TGTGCCAGCTACGGGACAGGGGGTCAGCCCCAGCATTTT.

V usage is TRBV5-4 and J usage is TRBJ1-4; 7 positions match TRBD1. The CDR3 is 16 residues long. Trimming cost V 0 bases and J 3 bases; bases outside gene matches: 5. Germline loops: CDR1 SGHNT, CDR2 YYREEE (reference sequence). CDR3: CASSLEGDSANEKLFF. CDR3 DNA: TGTGCCAGCAGCTTGGAAGGGGACAGCGCTAATGAAAAACTGTTTTTT.

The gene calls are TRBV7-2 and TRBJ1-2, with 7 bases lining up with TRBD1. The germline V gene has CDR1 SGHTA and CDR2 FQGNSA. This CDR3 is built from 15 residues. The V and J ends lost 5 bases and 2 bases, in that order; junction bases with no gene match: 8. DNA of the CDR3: TGTGCCAGCAGCCTCCAGACAGGGAAAAACTATGGCTACACCTTC. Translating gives CASSLQTGKNYGYTF. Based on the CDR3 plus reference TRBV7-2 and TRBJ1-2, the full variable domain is GAGVSQSPSNKVTEKGKDVELRCDPISGHTALYWYRQSLGQGLEFLIYFQGNSAPDKSGLPSDRFSAERTGGSVSTLTIQRTQQEDSAVYLCASSLQTGKNYGYTFGSGTRLTVV.

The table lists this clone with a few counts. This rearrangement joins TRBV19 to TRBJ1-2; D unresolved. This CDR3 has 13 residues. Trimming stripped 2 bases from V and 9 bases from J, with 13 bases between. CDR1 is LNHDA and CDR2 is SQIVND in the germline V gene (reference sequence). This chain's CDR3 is CASSIIETTRYTF. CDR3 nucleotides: TGTGCCAGTAGTATAATCGAGACAACCCGCTACACCTTC.

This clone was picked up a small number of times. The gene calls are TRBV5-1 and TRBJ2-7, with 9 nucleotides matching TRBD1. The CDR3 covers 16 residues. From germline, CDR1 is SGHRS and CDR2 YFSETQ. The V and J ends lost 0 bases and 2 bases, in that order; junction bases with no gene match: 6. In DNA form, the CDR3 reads TGCGCCAGCAGCTTGGCCGGGACAGGGTATACCTACGAGCAGTACTTC. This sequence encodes CASSLAGTGYTYEQYF. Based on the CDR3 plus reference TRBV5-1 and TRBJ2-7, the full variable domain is KAGVTQTPRYLIKTRGQQVTLSCSPISGHRSVSWYQQTPGQGLQFLFEYFSETQRNKGNFPGRFSGRQFSNSRSEMNVSTLELGDSALYLCASSLAGTGYTYEQYFGPGTRLTVT.

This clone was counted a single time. The CDR3 nucleotides read TGTGCCAGCTCACCCTTCCCGGAGGACAGCAACACTGAAGCTTTCTTT. Residues: CASSPFPEDSNTEAFF. The rearrangement uses TRBV18 and TRBJ1-1; possible D gene TRBD1, 6 bases. V dropped 3 bases and J dropped 2 bases, with 16 bases sitting between them. CDR1 and CDR2 (germline): KGHSH, LQKENI. This CDR3 contains 16 residues.